The source of this T cell receptor beta chain is a study of regulatory T cells in long-lasting Graves disease. Study in general: The study counted Graves' disease as persistent given over 5 years of antithyroid drugs and positive TSH receptor antibodies. Findings of the study overall: TRBV28, TRBJ1-2 and TRBJ2-5 were segments that persistent disease favored.

On this clonotype itself: The antigen is undetermined.

CDR3 regions were amplified by Arm-PCR using iRepertoire HTBI primers to build TCR beta libraries. MiXCR, run by TCRdb on the multiplex PCR reads, gives a single entry per CDR3 protein. The repertoire holds 300,000 or so distinct CDR3 sequences, about 20% seen once, with 25% to 35% in the top ten. Germline CDR1 is SGHRS and CDR2 is YFSETQ. Trimming pared 3 bases from V and 5 bases from J, leaving 14 bases between. This CDR3 is built from 15 residues. Sample time point: persistent/refractory GD, antithyroid drugs over 5 years with positive TRAb. Scientists built the TCR library using RNA that was extracted from PBMCs. Approximately 10 milliliters of peripheral blood went into EDTA tubes.

The specimen comprised peripheral blood mononuclear cells (PBMCs), sampled when the disease was refractory, from a patient treated with antithyroid drugs. The rearrangement joins TRBV5-1 to TRBJ1-4; maybe TRBD1 (5 bases). The TCR comes from a female donor with Graves disease. DNA for the CDR3: TGCGCCAGCAGCTCCGCCTCGGCAGGGAATGAAAAACTGTTTTTT. Translated, it gives CASSSASAGNEKLFF.